These 8 T cell receptor beta chains share one sample of origin, sequenced in a study of blood T cell repertoires in COVID-19 (dated by TCRdb to the early 2020s). The library was obtained by the immunoSEQ multiplex PCR assay. What TCRdb holds here is the immuneACCESS table cut down to in-frame rearrangements. Part of the clones is not present; checked against another copy, under half of the missing clones reflect an unresolved V gene, and the others are unexplained. The sample contains 90,000 to 120,000 clones, more than 75% of them found a single time. 20% to 30% of the sample lies in the top ten. The sequencing input was peripheral blood. The source is a man aged 60 to 75 with acute or convalescent COVID-19.

This chain connects TRBV5-1 to TRBJ2-7; 8 positions match TRBD1. Germline CDR1 reads SGHRS; CDR2 reads YFSETQ. V trimming: 4 bases; J trimming: 6 bases; junction bases outside the gene matches: 9. CDR3 length: 14 residues. In DNA form, the CDR3 reads TGCGCCAGCAGCCTCGAATCGGGACAGGCCGAGCAGTACTTC. Amino acids: CASSLESGQAEQYF. Looking up the rest from reference TRBV5-1 and TRBJ2-7 gives the full variable domain: KAGVTQTPRYLIKTRGQQVTLSCSPISGHRSVSWYQQTPGQGLQFLFEYFSETQRNKGNFPGRFSGRQFSNSRSEMNVSTLELGDSALYLCASSLESGQAEQYFGPGTRLTVT.

The CDR3 loop is CASSAKRLAGGDTQYF. In DNA, the CDR3 is TGTGCCAGCAGCGCTAAAAGACTAGCGGGAGGAGATACGCAGTATTTT. The chain employs TRBV9 and TRBJ2-3, with 13 positions matching TRBD2. The CDR3 loop spans 16 amino acids. V gave up 3 bases and J gave up 5 bases; unmatched junction bases: 6. Germline V lookup: CDR1 SGDLS, CDR2 YYNGEE.

The J gene is TRBJ2-1, the V gene TRBV7-8; no clear D. Germline V gene sequence: CDR1 SGHVS, CDR2 FQNEAQ. The CDR3 covers 15 residues. V was cut by 6 bases and J by 4 bases, with 16 bases left in between. The CDR3 sequence is CASRVLPLIYNEQFF. The CDR3 DNA follows: TGTGCCAGCAGGGTCCTCCCACTAATTTACAATGAGCAGTTCTTC.

The J gene is TRBJ1-6, the V gene TRBV6-5, with D uncertain. The CDR3 contains 14 residues. Germline V lookup: CDR1 MNHEY, CDR2 SVGAGI. The V gene lost 5 bases and the J gene lost 9 bases, with 14 bases spanning the gap. As DNA, the CDR3 is TGTGCCAGCAGTAGCCCCTTTCCTGGTTCACCCCTCCACTTT. This gives the protein CASSSPFPGSPLHF.

This clone was found a few times. The chain uses TRBV25-1 and TRBJ2-5, with 11 positions matching TRBD2. CDR1 is MGHDK, CDR2 SYGVNS, per germline. V lost 3 bases to trimming and J lost 5 bases; unmatched junction nucleotides: 8. The CDR3 loop spans 16 amino acids. CDR3 sequence: CASSDVSGRVDETQYF. The CDR3 bases are TGTGCCAGCAGTGACGTTAGCGGGAGGGTTGATGAGACCCAGTACTTC.

V usage is TRBV3-1 (or the pseudogene TRBV3-2) and J usage is TRBJ2-5; 14 bases fit TRBD2. With 1 base clipped from V and 5 bases from J, the junction kept 6 bases outside the gene matches. CDR1 is LGHDT and CDR2 is YNNKEL in the germline V gene (reference sequence). This CDR3 contains 17 residues. Here the CDR3 DNA reads TGTGCCAGCAGCCAAGGGACGACTAGCGGGAGGGGGGAGACCCAGTACTTC. Translating gives CASSQGTTSGRGETQYF.

The chain uses TRBV6-2 or TRBV6-3 and TRBJ1-1, with 10 bases aligning to TRBD1. J lost 4 bases, V lost 4 bases, and 6 bases had no gene match. This CDR3 region has 15 residues. Germline V gene lookup returns CDR1 MNHEY and CDR2 SVGEGT. The CDR3 protein is CASSSGQGDSTEAFF. CDR3 coding DNA: TGTGCCAGCAGTTCTGGACAGGGGGATAGCACTGAAGCTTTCTTT.

The chain carries TRBV5-1 and TRBJ1-3, with TRBD1 identical over 9 bases. Germline loops: CDR1 SGHRS, CDR2 YFSETQ. Trimming took 0 bases from V and 4 from J; bases not matched to a gene: 5. The CDR3 sequence is 16 residues long. The DNA for the CDR3 is TGCGCCAGCAGCTTGGACGGACAGGGGTTCGGAAACACCATATATTTT. Amino acids: CASSLDGQGFGNTIYF.